Below are 5 T cell receptor beta chains sequenced from a single sample in a study of blood T cell repertoires in COVID-19. Libraries were prepared by immunoSEQ multiplex PCR; TCRdb keeps only in-frame clonotypes and omits some of them. This sample has under 200,000 clones; about four fifths occur once, and the top ten carry 5.5% to 8.5%. Material for sequencing was peripheral blood. The receptors derive from a man aged 55 to 70 with acute or convalescent COVID-19.

The CDR3 sequence is CATRQPNQPQHF. The CDR3 region has the DNA TGTGCCACGAGACAGCCTAATCAGCCCCAGCATTTT. The chain links TRBV10-3 to TRBJ1-5; tentative D call: TRBD1 (5 bases). V was clipped by 10 bases and J by 4 bases, with 11 bases between them. CDR1 and CDR2 (germline): ENHRY, SYGVKD. CDR3 length equals 12 residues.

The chain has TRBV2 and TRBJ2-6; D is unclear. There are 14 residues in the CDR3. Per the germline V gene, CDR1 is SNHLY and CDR2 is FYNNEI. V shed 7 bases and J shed 1 base, with 8 bases lying between them. The CDR3 sequence: CASTPESGANVLTF. In DNA, the CDR3 is TGTGCCAGCACCCCCGAGTCTGGGGCCAACGTCCTGACTTTC.

J is TRBJ2-1 and V is TRBV7-9; 12 positions match TRBD2. V dropped 7 bases and J dropped 4; count of bases not matched to a gene: 8. The germline gives CDR1 SEHNR, CDR2 FQNEAQ (reference sequence). The CDR3 loop spans 16 amino acids. CDR3 DNA sequence: TGTGCCAGCACACGACTAGCGGGAGAGTTATACAATGAGCAGTTCTTC. As protein: CASTRLAGELYNEQFF.

This chain connects TRBV9 to TRBJ2-1, with 10 bases that match TRBD1. The germline V gene has CDR1 SGDLS and CDR2 YYNGEE. The CDR3 totals 16 residues. V shed 5 bases and J 4 bases; nucleotides not matched to a gene: 9. The DNA for the CDR3 is TGTGCCAGCAGACTTCGACCGGGACAGGGGTACAATGAGCAGTTCTTC. Translating it yields CASRLRPGQGYNEQFF.

The V call is TRBV7-8, the J call TRBJ1-2; D not certain. Germline lookup yields CDR1 SGHVS and CDR2 FQNEAQ. The CDR3 has 19 amino acids. V was shortened by 1 base and J by 5 bases, with 26 bases between the two germline ends. CDR3 sequence (DNA): TGTGCCAGCAGCTTAGTCGCTAAAGCGCCTAACTTATTTTTTTATGGCTACACCTTC. It is translated as CASSLVAKAPNLFFYGYTF.